What follows describes a single TCR beta chain. Germline-derived CDR1 and CDR2 are MNHEY and SVGAGI. The CDR3 is made up of 15 amino acids. With 6 bases clipped from V and 3 bases from J, the junction kept 6 bases outside the gene matches. These data originate in a study of blood T cell repertoires in COVID-19. Study background: Sites across the United States, Italy and Spain contributed samples from acute and convalescent COVID-19. The analysed material was cDNA or gDNA that came from T cells, B-cell-depleted T cells, or PBMCs.

Original processing methods: Researchers report that nucleated cell counts were estimated from reference gene primer amplification. Some clones are missing from TCRdb's copy, which holds only in-frame ones; the method was immunoSEQ multiplex PCR. That table furnishes V, J and clone size, whereas the DNA furnished D and trimming. Among roughly 200,000 clones listed, roughly 85% were seen once. The TCR was taken from a human donor with active or convalescent COVID-19. The donor label of this sample is uncertain. Sequenced material: peripheral blood. The chain uses TRBV6-5 and TRBJ2-7; 12 positions match TRBD1. The CDR3 protein is CASRGQGAVGYEQYF. The CDR3, as DNA: TGTGCCAGCAGGGGACAGGGGGCAGTCGGCTACGAGCAGTACTTC.